Listed here is a single T cell receptor (beta chain). Its cognate antigen has yet to be identified. Per-nucleotide qualities are absent, and no much larger clonotype sits a single base away. Distinct nucleotide sequences in the sample also encode this CDR3. Trimming costs V 2 bases and J 0 bases, and their ends lie 14 bases apart. CDR1 is given as SGHTA and CDR2 as FQGNSA, both from the germline V gene. From its cysteine to its phenylalanine, the CDR3 spans 16 amino acids. Here the CDR3 DNA is all that survives: 48 bases in frame from base 1. This sample was taken from a study of blood T cell repertoires in COVID-19 (dated by TCRdb to the early 2020s). Regarding the study in general: Collaborator samples came from the United States, Italy and Spain and covered acute and convalescent phases of COVID-19. Deeply sampled blood TCRbeta repertoires from subjects exposed to, actively infected with, or recovered from COVID-19 were included in the dataset. The prospective study material was composed of cDNA or gDNA derived from T cells, B-cell-depleted T cells, or PBMCs. The samples were drawn from the first 160 participants of the ongoing ImmuneRACE study and from 950 to 1,500 subjects provided by 6 global collaborators. HLA class I and class II types, where available, came from metadata supplied by the sample provider rather than from assay-based typing. The repertoires were made available in a free public database intended to serve as a resource for research on the immune response to SARS-CoV-2. Sample metadata almost always included a de-identified subject ID, COVID-19 status, age in years and sex. Study-wide conclusions, independent of this receptor: How much clinical and demographic metadata was included differed by source and by participant, and the metadata was provided uncurated.

TCRbeta CDR3 regions were amplified from genomic DNA by means of the immunoSEQ Assay, a bias-controlled multiplex PCR. The published analysis was carried out like this. Nucleated cell counts per sample were estimated from amplification of reference gene primers within the assay. To quantify the absolute abundance of each unique TCRbeta CDR3 rearrangement, sequence reads were collapsed and filtered. For each sample, productive Simpson clonality was calculated as the square root of Simpson's diversity index across productive rearrangements. The clones in this table, taken by TCRdb from immuneACCESS, are in-frame only. Not every clone is retained; where verified, under half of the shortfall comes from an unresolved V gene, and the cause of the rest is unknown. The V and J calls and the clone size are those of that table, but D and trimming were determined from the DNA. This sample has some 280,000 clones in its table, and approximately 90% of those were observed once. The top ten constitute 2.5% to 3% of the sample.

Collaborating institutions collected whole blood in K2EDTA tubes following their own protocols. For TCRbeta analysis, collaborators shipped samples as frozen whole blood, isolated PBMCs, or DNA extracted from either of those sample types. This sequence originates from a woman in her twenties or thirties with active or convalescent COVID-19. Material: peripheral blood. The sequence links TRBV7-2 to TRBJ2-7; TRBD1 might be the D gene, on 5 matching bases. The CDR3 region reads CASSLFPRGYSYEQYF. Read as DNA, the sequence is TGTGCCAGCAGCTTATTCCCAAGGGGCTACTCCTACGAGCAGTACTTC. The CDR3, completed at both ends by the reference TRBV7-2 and TRBJ2-7 genes, gives the full variable domain GAGVSQSPSNKVTEKGKDVELRCDPISGHTALYWYRQSLGQGLEFLIYFQGNSAPDKSGLPSDRFSAERTGGSVSTLTIQRTQQEDSAVYLCASSLFPRGYSYEQYFGPGTRLTVT.